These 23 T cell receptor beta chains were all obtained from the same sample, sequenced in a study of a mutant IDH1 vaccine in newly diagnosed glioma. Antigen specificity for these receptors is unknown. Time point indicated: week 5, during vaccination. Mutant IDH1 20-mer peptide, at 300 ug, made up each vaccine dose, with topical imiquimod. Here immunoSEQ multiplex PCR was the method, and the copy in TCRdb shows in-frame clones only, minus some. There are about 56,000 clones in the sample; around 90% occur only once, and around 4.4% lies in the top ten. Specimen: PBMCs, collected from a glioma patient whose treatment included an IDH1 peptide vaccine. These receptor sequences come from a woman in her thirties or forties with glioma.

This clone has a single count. The CDR3 nucleotides are TGCGCCAGCAGCCAAGAGAGGCCGGGACTAGCGGGATTTTGGACCGGGGAGCTGTTTTTT. This codes for CASSQERPGLAGFWTGELFF. The rearrangement joins TRBV4-3 to TRBJ2-2; 13 bases agree with TRBD2. This CDR3 region has 20 residues. Germline loops: CDR1 LGHNA, CDR2 YSLEER. V was pared by 0 bases and J by 5 bases, with 12 bases of the junction left unmatched.

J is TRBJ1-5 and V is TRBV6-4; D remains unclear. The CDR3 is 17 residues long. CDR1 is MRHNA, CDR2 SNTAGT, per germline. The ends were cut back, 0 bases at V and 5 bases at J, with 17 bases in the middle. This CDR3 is CASSDSELRVRHQPQHF. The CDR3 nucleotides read TGTGCCAGCAGTGACTCGGAGCTAAGGGTGAGACATCAGCCCCAGCATTTT.

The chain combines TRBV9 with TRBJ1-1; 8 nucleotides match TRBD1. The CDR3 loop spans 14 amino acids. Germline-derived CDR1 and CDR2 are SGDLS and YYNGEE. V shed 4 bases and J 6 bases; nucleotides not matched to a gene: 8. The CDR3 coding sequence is TGTGCCAGCAGCTCGGGGACAGGACCCTCTGAAGCTTTCTTT. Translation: CASSSGTGPSEAFF.

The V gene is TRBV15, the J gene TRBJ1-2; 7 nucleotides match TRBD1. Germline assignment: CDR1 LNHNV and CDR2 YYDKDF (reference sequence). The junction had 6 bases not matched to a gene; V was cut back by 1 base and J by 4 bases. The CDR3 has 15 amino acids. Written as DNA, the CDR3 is TGTGCCACCAGCAGAGCCCCGGGACAGCTCTATGGCTACACCTTC. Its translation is CATSRAPGQLYGYTF. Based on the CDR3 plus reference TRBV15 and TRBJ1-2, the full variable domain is DAMVIQNPRYQVTQFGKPVTLSCSQTLNHNVMYWYQQKSSQAPKLLFHYYDKDFNNEADTPDNFQSRRPNTSFCFLDIRSPGLGDTAMYLCATSRAPGQLYGYTFGSGTRLTVV.

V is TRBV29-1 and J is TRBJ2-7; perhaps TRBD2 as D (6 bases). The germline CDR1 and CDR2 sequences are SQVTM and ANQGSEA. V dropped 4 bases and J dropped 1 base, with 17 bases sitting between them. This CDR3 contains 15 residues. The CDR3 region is CSVALGEGGSYEQYF. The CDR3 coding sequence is TGCAGCGTTGCACTGGGGGAAGGAGGGTCCTACGAGCAGTACTTC.

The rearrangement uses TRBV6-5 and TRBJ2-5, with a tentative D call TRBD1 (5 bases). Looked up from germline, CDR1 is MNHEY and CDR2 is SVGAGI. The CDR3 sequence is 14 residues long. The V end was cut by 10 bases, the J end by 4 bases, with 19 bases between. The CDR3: CATSLGRGSETQYF. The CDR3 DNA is TGTGCCACCTCTTTGGGAAGGGGATCAGAGACCCAGTACTTC.

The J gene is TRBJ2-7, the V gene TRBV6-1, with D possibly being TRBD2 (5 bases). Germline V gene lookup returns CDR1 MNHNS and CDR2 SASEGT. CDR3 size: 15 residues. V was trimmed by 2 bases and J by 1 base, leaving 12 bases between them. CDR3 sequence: CASSEMARRSYEQYF. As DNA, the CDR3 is TGTGCCAGCAGTGAAATGGCTAGGAGGTCCTACGAGCAGTACTTC.

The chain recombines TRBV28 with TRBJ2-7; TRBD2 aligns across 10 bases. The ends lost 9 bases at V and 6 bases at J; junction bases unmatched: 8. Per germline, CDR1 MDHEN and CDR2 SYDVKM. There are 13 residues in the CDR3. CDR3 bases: TGTGCCAGGTTAGCGGGAGGCCTGGTCGAGCAGTACTTC. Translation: CARLAGGLVEQYF.

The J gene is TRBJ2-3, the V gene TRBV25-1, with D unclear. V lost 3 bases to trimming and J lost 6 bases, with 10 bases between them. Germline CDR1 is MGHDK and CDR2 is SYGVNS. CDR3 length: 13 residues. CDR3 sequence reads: CASSDWAPDTQYF. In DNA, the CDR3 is TGTGCCAGCAGTGATTGGGCCCCTGATACGCAGTATTTT.

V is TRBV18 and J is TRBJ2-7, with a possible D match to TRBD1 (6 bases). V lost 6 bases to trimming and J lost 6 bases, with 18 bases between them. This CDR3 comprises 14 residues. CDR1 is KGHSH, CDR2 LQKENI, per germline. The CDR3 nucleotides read TGTGCCAGCTCCCAAGTAACAGGGTTCATCGAGCAGTACTTC. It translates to CASSQVTGFIEQYF.

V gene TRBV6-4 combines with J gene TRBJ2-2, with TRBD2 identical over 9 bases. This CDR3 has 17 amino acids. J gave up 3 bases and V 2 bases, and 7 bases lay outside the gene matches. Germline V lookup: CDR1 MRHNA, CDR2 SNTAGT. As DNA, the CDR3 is TGTGCCAGCAGTGACGTTCTAGCGGGACTGTACACCGGGGAGCTGTTTTTT. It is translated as CASSDVLAGLYTGELFF.

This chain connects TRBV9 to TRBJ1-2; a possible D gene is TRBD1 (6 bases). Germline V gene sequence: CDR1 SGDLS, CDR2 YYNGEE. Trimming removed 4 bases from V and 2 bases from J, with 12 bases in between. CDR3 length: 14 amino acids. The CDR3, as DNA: TGTGCCAGCAGCCCTGGACAGCAAAACTATGGCTACACCTTC. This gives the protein CASSPGQQNYGYTF.

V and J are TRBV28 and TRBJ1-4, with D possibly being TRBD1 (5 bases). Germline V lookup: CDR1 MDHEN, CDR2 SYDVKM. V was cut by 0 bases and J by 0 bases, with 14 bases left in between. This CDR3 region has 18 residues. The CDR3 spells CASSLWSSGRSTNEKLFF. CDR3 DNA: TGTGCCAGCAGTTTATGGTCTTCAGGGCGTTCAACTAATGAAAAACTGTTTTTT. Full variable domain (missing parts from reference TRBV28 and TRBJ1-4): DVKVTQSSRYLVKRTGEKVFLECVQDMDHENMFWYRQDPGLGLRLIYFSYDVKMKEKGDIPEGYSVSREKKERFSLILESASTNQTSMYLCASSLWSSGRSTNEKLFFGSGTQLSVL.

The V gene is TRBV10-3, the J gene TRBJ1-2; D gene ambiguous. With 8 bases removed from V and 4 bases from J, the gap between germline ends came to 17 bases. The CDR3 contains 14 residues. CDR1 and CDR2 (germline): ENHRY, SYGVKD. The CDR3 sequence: CAIGESTLSYGYTF. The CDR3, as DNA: TGTGCCATCGGGGAGTCCACCCTCAGCTATGGCTACACCTTC.

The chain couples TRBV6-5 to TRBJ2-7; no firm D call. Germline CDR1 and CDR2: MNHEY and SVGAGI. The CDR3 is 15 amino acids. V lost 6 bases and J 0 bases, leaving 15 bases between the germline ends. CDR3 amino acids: CASSPTGMSSYEQYF. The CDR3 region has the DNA TGTGCCAGCAGCCCTACCGGCATGAGCTCCTACGAGCAGTACTTC.

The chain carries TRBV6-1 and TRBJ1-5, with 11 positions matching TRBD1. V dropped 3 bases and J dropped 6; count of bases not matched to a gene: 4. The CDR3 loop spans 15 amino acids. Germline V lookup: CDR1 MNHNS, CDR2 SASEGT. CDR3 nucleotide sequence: TGTGCCAGCAGTGAGACCGGGACAGGGGGTCAGCCCCAGCATTTT. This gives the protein CASSETGTGGQPQHF.

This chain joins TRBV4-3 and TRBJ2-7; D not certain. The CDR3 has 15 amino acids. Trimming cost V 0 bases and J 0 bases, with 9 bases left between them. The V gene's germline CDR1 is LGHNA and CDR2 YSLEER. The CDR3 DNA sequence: TGCGCCAGCAGCCAAGATTACAGAGTCTCCTACGAGCAGTACTTC. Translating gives CASSQDYRVSYEQYF.

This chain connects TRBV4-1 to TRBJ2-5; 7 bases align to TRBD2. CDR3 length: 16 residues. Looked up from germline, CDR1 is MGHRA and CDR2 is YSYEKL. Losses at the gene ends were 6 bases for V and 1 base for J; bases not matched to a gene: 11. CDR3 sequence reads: CASRSQLRGIQETQYF. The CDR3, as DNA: TGCGCCAGCAGGTCACAACTGCGGGGGATCCAAGAGACCCAGTACTTC.

CDR3 in amino acids: CASRSGTSNQPQHF. In nucleotides, the CDR3 is TGTGCCAGCCGCTCAGGGACGAGCAATCAGCCCCAGCATTTT. The rearrangement links TRBV6-1 to TRBJ1-5; TRBD1 might be the D (5 bases). The V end was cut by 8 bases, the J end by 1 base, with 12 bases between. Germline V gives CDR1 MNHNS, CDR2 SASEGT. This CDR3 has 14 amino acids.

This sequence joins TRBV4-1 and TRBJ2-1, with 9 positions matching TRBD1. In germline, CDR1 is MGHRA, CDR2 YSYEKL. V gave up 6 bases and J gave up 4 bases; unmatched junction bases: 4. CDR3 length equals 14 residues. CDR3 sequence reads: CASRRDRVYNEQFF. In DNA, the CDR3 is TGCGCCAGCAGGAGGGACAGGGTTTACAATGAGCAGTTCTTC.

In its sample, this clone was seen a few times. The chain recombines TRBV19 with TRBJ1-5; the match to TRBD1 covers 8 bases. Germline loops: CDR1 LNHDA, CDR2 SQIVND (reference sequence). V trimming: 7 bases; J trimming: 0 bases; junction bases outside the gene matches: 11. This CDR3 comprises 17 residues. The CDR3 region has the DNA TGTGCCAGTACCTTATACAGACAGGGGTATAGCAATCAGCCCCAGCATTTT. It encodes CASTLYRQGYSNQPQHF.

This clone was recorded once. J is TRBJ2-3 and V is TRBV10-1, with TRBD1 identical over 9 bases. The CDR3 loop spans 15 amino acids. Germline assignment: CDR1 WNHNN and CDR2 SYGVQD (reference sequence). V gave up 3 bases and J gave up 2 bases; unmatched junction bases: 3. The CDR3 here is CASSEGTGFTDTQYF. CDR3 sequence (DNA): TGCGCCAGCAGTGAAGGGACAGGGTTCACAGATACGCAGTATTTT.

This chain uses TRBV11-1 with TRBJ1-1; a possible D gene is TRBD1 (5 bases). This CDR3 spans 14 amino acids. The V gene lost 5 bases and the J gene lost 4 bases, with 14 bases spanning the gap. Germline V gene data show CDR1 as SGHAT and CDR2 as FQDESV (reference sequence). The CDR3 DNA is TGTGCCAGCAGCCGCGTTTCCGGGGGCACTGAAGCTTTCTTT. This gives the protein CASSRVSGGTEAFF.